The rows below give T cell receptor beta chains drawn from one sample of a study of blood T cell repertoires in COVID-19. Repertoires were generated with immunoSEQ multiplex PCR, while TCRdb's copy carries only in-frame clones and drops some. This repertoire shows hundreds of thousands of clones, around 85% found once; its top ten account for 4.5% to 6%. The sample consisted of peripheral blood. These receptors all come from a man aged 50 to 59 with active or convalescent COVID-19. Both conserved end residues are part of each CDR3. The D gene is left open where the match is weak. Some rows mark clone size as missing; the rest say once, few, many or name a class of expanded clone.

v_gene	abundance	d_gene	j_gene	CDR3aa	CDR3nt
TRBV5-1	NA	TRBD1	TRBJ2-1	CASSPGQGSYNEQFF	TGCGCCAGCAGCCCCGGACAGGGCTCCTACAATGAGCAGTTCTTC
TRBV2	NA	NA	TRBJ2-3	CASSEGSGSTDTQYF	TGTGCCAGCAGTGAGGGGAGCGGGAGCACAGATACGCAGTATTTT
TRBV7-9	NA	NA	TRBJ2-7	CASSPDWMNYEQYF	TGTGCCAGCAGTCCGGACTGGATGAACTACGAGCAGTACTTC
TRBV2	NA	NA	TRBJ1-1	CASRGDFNTEAFF	TGTGCCAGCAGGGGGGACTTTAACACTGAAGCTTTCTTT
TRBV14	NA	TRBD1	TRBJ1-1	CASSSRGQGRNTEAFF	TGTGCCAGCAGCTCACGGGGACAGGGGAGGAACACTGAAGCTTTCTTT
TRBV29-1	NA	NA	TRBJ2-7	CSVVGTPTYEQYF	TGCAGCGTTGTTGGGACTCCGACCTACGAGCAGTACTTC
TRBV9	NA	TRBD2	TRBJ2-1	CASSATSGSFYNEQFF	TGTGCCAGCAGCGCGACTAGCGGATCATTCTACAATGAGCAGTTCTTC
TRBV10-3	NA	TRBD2	TRBJ2-1	CAIREGAGGPPYNEQFF	TGTGCCATCAGAGAGGGGGCGGGAGGGCCTCCCTACAATGAGCAGTTCTTC
TRBV11-2	NA	NA	TRBJ1-1	CASSLSGTEAFF	TGTGCCAGCAGCTTGTCAGGCACTGAAGCTTTCTTT
TRBV5-6	NA	NA	TRBJ2-3	CASSLQGFAGDTQYF	TGTGCCAGCAGCTTACAGGGTTTTGCGGGAGATACGCAGTATTTT
TRBV5-1	NA	NA	TRBJ2-2	CASSLMAGGTGELFF	TGCGCCAGCAGCTTGATGGCAGGGGGGACCGGGGAGCTGTTTTTT
TRBV5-4	few	TRBD2	TRBJ2-1	CASSLGTSGRSGNEQFF	TGTGCCAGCAGCTTAGGGACTAGCGGGAGATCGGGAAATGAGCAGTTCTTC
TRBV28	NA	TRBD1	TRBJ2-3	CASSFGTGGTDTQYF	TGTGCCAGCAGTTTCGGGACAGGGGGCACAGATACGCAGTATTTT
TRBV30	NA	NA	TRBJ1-6	CAWSLNSPLHF	TGTGCCTGGAGTCTTAATTCACCCCTCCACTTT